Each of the 10 T cell receptor beta chains below was sequenced from the same sample in a study of a mutant IDH1 vaccine in newly diagnosed glioma (dated by TCRdb to the early 2020s). The sample's time point label, in plain terms: week 47, end of study. Each vaccine dose was 300 ug of a 20-mer mutant IDH1 peptide in Montanide, given subcutaneously with topical imiquimod. Receptors were amplified or captured by the immunoSEQ multiplex PCR assay. This immuneACCESS table, as held by TCRdb, lists in-frame sequences with V and J called but not all clones. Of the missing ones, under half trace to an unresolved V gene in checked studies; the others have no known cause. In all, the sample holds about 13,000 clones, and roughly four fifths of those were seen once. Jointly, the top ten make up 3.5% to 5% of the sample. Their target antigens are unknown. The sample here was PBMCs, taken from a glioma patient whose treatment included an IDH1 peptide vaccine. The receptors were sampled from a woman between 40 and 50 years old with glioma.

This rearrangement joins TRBV27 to TRBJ1-1, with a possible D match to TRBD1 (5 bases). Germline V gene data show CDR1 as MNHEY and CDR2 as SMNVEV (reference sequence). The CDR3 totals 15 residues. V was cut by 3 bases and J by 0 bases, with 11 bases left in between. In nucleotides, the CDR3 is TGTGCCAGCAGTTTGGGGCCAGTAGTGAACACTGAAGCTTTCTTT. Translated, it gives CASSLGPVVNTEAFF.

The chain combines TRBV28 with TRBJ2-5; 7 bases line up with TRBD1. This CDR3 spans 16 amino acids. Trimming cost V 8 bases and J 1 base; bases outside gene matches: 13. Germline CDR1 reads MDHEN; CDR2 reads SYDVKM. CDR3 loop: CASRSVTPGGQETQYF. CDR3 in DNA: TGTGCCAGCCGTAGCGTGACTCCAGGGGGCCAAGAGACCCAGTACTTC.

This clone appeared a single time. CDR3 coding DNA: TGTGCCAGCAGCTTATTAGCCGGGGGGGGGAAGGAGACCCAGTACTTC. It specifies CASSLLAGGGKETQYF. The chain employs TRBV7-2 and TRBJ2-5, with 8 nucleotides matching TRBD2. Germline V gives CDR1 SGHTA, CDR2 FQGNSA. The CDR3 contains 16 residues. After removal of 2 bases from V and 5 bases from J, the junction contained 10 bases not matched to a gene. The variable domain in full, with the rest retrieved from reference TRBV7-2 and TRBJ2-5, is GAGVSQSPSNKVTEKGKDVELRCDPISGHTALYWYRQSLGQGLEFLIYFQGNSAPDKSGLPSDRFSAERTGGSVSTLTIQRTQQEDSAVYLCASSLLAGGGKETQYFGPGTRLLVL.

The chain recombines TRBV7-9 with TRBJ2-1, with TRBD2 as a possible D gene (6 bases). The CDR3 runs 13 residues. Germline loops: CDR1 SEHNR, CDR2 FQNEAQ (reference sequence). Trimming shortened V by 4 bases and J by 4 bases, and 8 bases separated the two germline ends. CDR3 residues: CASSSGLYNEQFF. The CDR3 nucleotides are TGTGCCAGCAGCTCGGGACTTTACAATGAGCAGTTCTTC.

This chain uses TRBV4-1 with TRBJ1-1, with 9 bases that match TRBD1. The CDR3 has 15 residues. J gave up 5 bases and V 0 bases, and 4 bases lay outside the gene matches. The germline V gene encodes CDR1 MGHRA and CDR2 YSYEKL. The CDR3 coding sequence is TGCGCCAGCAGCCAAGAACAGGGGGCGCGTACTGAAGCTTTCTTT. It specifies CASSQEQGARTEAFF.

The gene calls are TRBV2 and TRBJ2-3, with D uncertain. The CDR3 covers 14 residues. V was clipped by 6 bases and J by 0 bases, with 10 bases between them. Germline CDR1 and CDR2: SNHLY and FYNNEI. The CDR3 reads CASRTQSSTDTQYF. The CDR3 nucleotides are TGTGCCAGCAGGACCCAATCTAGCACAGATACGCAGTATTTT. Filled out from reference TRBV2 and TRBJ2-3, the complete variable domain reads EPEVTQTPSHQVTQMGQEVILRCVPISNHLYFYWYRQILGQKVEFLVSFYNNEISEKSEIFDDQFSVERPDGSNFTLKIRSTKLEDSAMYFCASRTQSSTDTQYFGPGTRLTVL.

The chain recombines TRBV7-9 with TRBJ1-2, with 9 positions matching TRBD1. Germline CDR1 SEHNR, CDR2 FQNEAQ (reference sequence). The CDR3 has 15 amino acids. Losses at the gene ends were 3 bases for V and 8 bases for J; bases not matched to a gene: 10. The CDR3 region is CASSLGQGEGHGYTF. In DNA form, the CDR3 reads TGTGCCAGCAGCTTGGGACAGGGAGAGGGGCACGGCTACACCTTC.

The chain joins TRBV5-1 to TRBJ2-3; 7 positions agree with TRBD2. CDR3 length equals 14 residues. The V gene end was trimmed by 4 bases and the J gene end by 2 bases; junction bases not matched to a gene: 4. The germline V gene encodes CDR1 SGHRS and CDR2 YFSETQ. The DNA for the CDR3 is TGCGCCAGCAGCGGGGGGGATATCACAGATACGCAGTATTTT. This encodes CASSGGDITDTQYF.

The CDR3 spells CASSDLATKETQYF. The CDR3 coding sequence is TGTGCCAGTAGTGACTTAGCGACCAAAGAGACCCAGTACTTC. This chain uses TRBV19 with TRBJ2-5; D is perhaps TRBD2 (5 bases). The CDR3 loop spans 14 amino acids. Germline CDR1 reads LNHDA; CDR2 reads SQIVND (reference sequence). With 5 bases removed from V and 3 bases from J, the gap between germline ends came to 13 bases.

V and J are TRBV5-4 and TRBJ2-3; TRBD2 is a possible D gene (6 bases). The V gene's germline CDR1 is SGHNT and CDR2 YYREEE (reference sequence). V dropped 1 base and J dropped 2 bases, with 11 bases sitting between them. The CDR3 consists of 15 residues. The CDR3 region has the DNA TGTGCCAGCAGCTTGAAACGGGAGTACACAGATACGCAGTATTTT. Protein product: CASSLKREYTDTQYF.